The sequence of this TCR beta chain was determined in a study of T cells in Graves' hyperthyroidism and ophthalmopathy. General study results and limits: In simple terms, a model built on 13 V-J features told ophthalmopathy apart from stable hyperthyroidism. The model anticipated ophthalmopathy a median around six months pre-onset.

RNA transcripts provided the source from which TCR beta CDR3 regions were amplified. Initially, a first-round RT-PCR of the TCR CDR3 employed the HTBI primer set. MiXCR was run by TCRdb on the multiplex PCR reads, yielding one entry per CDR3 protein. The sample consists of approximately 58,000 distinct CDR3 sequences, roughly 50% of them appearing once. The cohort's ophthalmopathy patients, a group with duration under 3 months, had a Clinical Activity Score of at least 3 and a NOSPECS grade of at least 4. Trimming stripped 6 bases from V and 5 bases from J, with 11 bases between. Germline CDR1 is MNHEY and CDR2 is SVGAGI. The CDR3 contains 13 residues. As concerns this clonotype: Its antigen is currently unknown.

This rearrangement joins TRBV6-5 to TRBJ2-1, with D unresolved. The origin of this receptor is a woman in her thirties with Graves' ophthalmopathy. The source material was blood. CDR3 nucleotides: TGTGCCAGCAGAGGGTGGCAGGACAATGAGCAGTTCTTC. It specifies CASRGWQDNEQFF.